This TCR beta chain originates from a study of T cells in Graves' hyperthyroidism and ophthalmopathy. Whole-study results and caveats: The model foresaw ophthalmopathy a median around seven months prior to onset.

Researchers amplified the TCR beta CDR3 regions from RNA transcripts. RT-PCR in the first round (using the HTBI primer set) targeted the TCR CDR3. From the multiplex PCR reads, TCRdb called clonotypes with MiXCR, one entry per CDR3 protein. In the table there are about 180,000 distinct CDR3 sequences, around 15% of which are singletons. Details on this clonotype: Its specificity is not known.

Sequenced: blood. The receptor was derived from a woman aged 50 to 60 with Graves' hyperthyroidism.

The CDR3 spells CASSRGTSGSLRNIQYF. CDR3 DNA sequence: TGTGCCAGCAGCCGCGGGACTAGCGGGAGCCTGAGAAACATTCAGTACTTC. The genes are TRBV11-2 and TRBJ2-4; 14 nucleotides agree with TRBD2. Looked up from germline, CDR1 is SGHAT and CDR2 is FQNNGV. V lost 5 bases, J lost 6 bases, and 9 bases stayed unmatched. This CDR3 has 17 amino acids.